This T cell receptor (beta chain) was retrieved from a study of blood T cell repertoires in COVID-19. Study information: COVID-19 samples, acute and convalescent, were from the United States, Italy and Spain. The cDNA or gDNA used as material had been derived from T cells, B-cell-depleted T cells, or PBMCs.

Original processing methods: Reference gene primer amplification gave nucleated cell count estimates. Sequencing was performed with immunoSEQ multiplex PCR; in TCRdb, only in-frame clones are kept and a portion is missing. That table is the source of V, J and clone size, and D and trimming were worked out from the DNA. The sample lists 290,000 or so clones, roughly 87% occurring once. This TCR was recovered from a man aged 18-30 years with active or convalescent COVID-19. Sequenced input: peripheral blood.

In nucleotides, the CDR3 is TGTGCCAGCAGCCAAGTTCGAGGCGGGGAGGAAGGCTACACCTTC. Protein sequence: CASSQVRGGEEGYTF. J is TRBJ1-2 and V is TRBV14; no firm D call. Germline loops: CDR1 SGHDN, CDR2 FVKESK. V lost 1 base to trimming and J lost 8 bases, with 17 bases between them. The CDR3 consists of 15 residues.